This T cell receptor (beta chain) was obtained from a study of cytomegalovirus exposure and HLA in healthy donors (dated by TCRdb to about 2017). Notes on the research overall: According to a later analysis, the approximately 130 validation repertoires were produced on the same platform as the approximately 600 repertoires of the first cohort. To predict cytomegalovirus infection status, the study brought together high-throughput TCR immunosequencing, statistical association of individual TCRs with disease status, and machine learning. The study aimed to test whether cataloging public T cell receptors could reveal signatures of past pathogen exposure. A separate validation cohort of more than 100 different subjects was used in addition to the 666-subject first cohort.

Donors formed part of the validation cohort, which comprised 120 subjects and was distinct from the first cohort of 666 subjects. CDR1 and CDR2, looked up from the germline V gene, are MNHEY and SVGAGI. There are 14 amino acids in the CDR3, from cysteine to phenylalanine inclusive. Of all the DNA, just the CDR3 is kept, 42 bases in frame from base 1. V has 5 bases trimmed and J has 3 bases trimmed; junction bases matching no gene number 5. The library relied on the immunoSEQ multiplex PCR assay. Under the source paper's analysis protocol: To diagnose cytomegalovirus status from the catalog of TCR beta chain sequences, a statistical classification framework was built. TCRdb limited this immuneACCESS table to in-frame rearrangements with V and J called. A share of clones is missing; checked studies link under half to unresolved V genes, and the rest is unexplained. D and trimming were read from the DNA, whereas the V and J calls and clone size are those reported in that table. Across this sample there are just under 75,000 clones, with around 94% seen only once. Together, the top ten hold approximately 3% of the sample.

About this clone itself: The clone's antigen remains unknown. There are no base qualities to consult, and no much larger clone falls within one base.

What the authors observed across the whole study: Most TCR sequences were seen in very few donors, while some public TCRs were found in many individuals. The authors suggested that the approach could potentially be generalized to other disease states and immunological phenotypes. In a later analysis, TCRs clustered in the first cohort were found to also tend to co-occur in the roughly 120 validation repertoires, with 90% to 95% of cluster scores above 0. A later analysis lacked HLA typing for the validation cohort, so it scored co-occurrence in that cohort across all 130 or so repertoires. A few of the identified cytomegalovirus-associated TCR beta chains were confirmed in vitro to be specific for cytomegalovirus antigens. Cytomegalovirus status was reported to be diagnosed by the classifier with high specificity and sensitivity in both the original and validation cohorts. A total of fewer than 200 TCR beta chains were listed by the study as associated with cytomegalovirus.

Recombination connected TRBV6-5 to TRBJ2-7; TRBD1 lines up with 9 middle nucleotides. The sequencing sample was made of PBMCs. The TCR comes from a woman younger than 35 in good health and CMV-seropositive. The CDR3 region has the sequence CASSTTGGGYEQYF. At the DNA level, the sequence is TGTGCCAGCAGTACGACAGGGGGTGGCTACGAGCAGTACTTC.